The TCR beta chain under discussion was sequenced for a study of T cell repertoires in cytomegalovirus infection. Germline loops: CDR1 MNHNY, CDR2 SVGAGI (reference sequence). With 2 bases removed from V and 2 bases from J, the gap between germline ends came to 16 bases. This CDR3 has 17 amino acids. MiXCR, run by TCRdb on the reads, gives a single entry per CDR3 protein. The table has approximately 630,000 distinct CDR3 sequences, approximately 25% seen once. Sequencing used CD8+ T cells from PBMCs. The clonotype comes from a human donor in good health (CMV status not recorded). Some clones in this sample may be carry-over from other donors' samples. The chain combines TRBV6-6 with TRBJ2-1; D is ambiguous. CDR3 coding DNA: TGTGCCAGCAGTTACACCCCCCGGTTTGGCGCCTACAATGAGCAGTTCTTC. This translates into CASSYTPRFGAYNEQFF.